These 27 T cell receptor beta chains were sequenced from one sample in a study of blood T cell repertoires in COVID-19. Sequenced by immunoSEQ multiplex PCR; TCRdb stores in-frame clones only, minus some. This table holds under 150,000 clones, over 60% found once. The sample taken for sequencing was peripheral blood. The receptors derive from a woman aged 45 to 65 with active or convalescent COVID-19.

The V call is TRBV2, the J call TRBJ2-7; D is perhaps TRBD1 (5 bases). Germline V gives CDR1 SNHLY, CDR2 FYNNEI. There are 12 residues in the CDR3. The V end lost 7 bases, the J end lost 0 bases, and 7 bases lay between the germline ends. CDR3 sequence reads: CASTQDSYEQYF. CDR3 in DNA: TGTGCCAGCACACAGGACTCCTACGAGCAGTACTTC.

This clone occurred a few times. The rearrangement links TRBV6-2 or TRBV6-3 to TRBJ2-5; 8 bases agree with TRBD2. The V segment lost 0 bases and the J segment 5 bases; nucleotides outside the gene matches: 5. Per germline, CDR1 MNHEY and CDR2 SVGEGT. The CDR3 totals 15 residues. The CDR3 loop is CASSYSSGSWETQYF. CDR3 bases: TGTGCCAGCAGTTACTCGAGCGGGAGCTGGGAGACCCAGTACTTC.

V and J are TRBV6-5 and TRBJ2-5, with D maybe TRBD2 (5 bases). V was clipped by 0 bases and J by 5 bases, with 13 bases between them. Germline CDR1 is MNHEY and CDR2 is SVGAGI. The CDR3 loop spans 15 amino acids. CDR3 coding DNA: TGTGCCAGCAGTTACTCGAGTGCGGGTGGGGAGACCCAGTACTTC. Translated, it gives CASSYSSAGGETQYF.

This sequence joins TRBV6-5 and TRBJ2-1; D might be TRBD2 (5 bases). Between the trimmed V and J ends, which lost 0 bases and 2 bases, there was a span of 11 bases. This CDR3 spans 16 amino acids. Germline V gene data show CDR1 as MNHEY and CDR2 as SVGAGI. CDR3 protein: CASSYSGRGPYNEQFF. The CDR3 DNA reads TGTGCCAGCAGTTACTCCGGACGCGGGCCCTACAATGAGCAGTTCTTC.

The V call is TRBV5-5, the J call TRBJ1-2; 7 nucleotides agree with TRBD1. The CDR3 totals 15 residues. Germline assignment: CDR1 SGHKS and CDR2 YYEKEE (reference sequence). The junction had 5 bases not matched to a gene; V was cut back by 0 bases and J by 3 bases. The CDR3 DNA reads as TGTGCCAGCAGCTTGGAAGGAGGGGGCCACTATGGCTACACCTTC. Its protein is CASSLEGGGHYGYTF.

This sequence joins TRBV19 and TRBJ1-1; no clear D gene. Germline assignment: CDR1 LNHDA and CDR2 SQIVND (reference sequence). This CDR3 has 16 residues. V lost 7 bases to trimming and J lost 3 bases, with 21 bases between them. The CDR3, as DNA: TGTGCCAGTAAACGGCGTGGGCAGGATGGCCACACTGAAGCTTTCTTT. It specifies CASKRRGQDGHTEAFF.

CDR3: CASSRPRTGDGVAFF. Written as DNA, the CDR3 is TGTGCCAGCAGTCGTCCCCGTACAGGGGATGGAGTAGCTTTCTTT. V gene TRBV6-5 combines with J gene TRBJ1-1, with 7 nucleotides matching TRBD1. This CDR3 comprises 15 residues. V lost 5 bases, J lost 10 bases, and 16 bases stayed unmatched. Germline V gene data show CDR1 as MNHEY and CDR2 as SVGAGI.

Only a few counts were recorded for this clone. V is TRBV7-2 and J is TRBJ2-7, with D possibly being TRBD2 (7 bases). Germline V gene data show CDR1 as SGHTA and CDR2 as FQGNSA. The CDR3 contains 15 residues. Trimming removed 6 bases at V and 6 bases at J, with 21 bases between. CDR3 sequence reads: CASSSFRRGGSEQYF. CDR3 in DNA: TGTGCCAGCAGTTCTTTCCGAAGGGGGGGTTCCGAGCAGTACTTC.

The CDR3: CASSPRGRRGRASYEQYF. CDR3 nucleotide sequence: TGTGCCAGCAGCCCACGGGGACGCCGAGGGAGGGCCTCCTACGAGCAGTACTTC. The chain combines TRBV3-1 (or the pseudogene TRBV3-2) with TRBJ2-7; TRBD2 aligns across 7 bases. CDR1 and CDR2 (germline): LGHDT, YNNKEL (reference sequence). J was trimmed by 0 bases and V by 4 bases; bases with no gene match: 15. The CDR3 is 18 amino acids.

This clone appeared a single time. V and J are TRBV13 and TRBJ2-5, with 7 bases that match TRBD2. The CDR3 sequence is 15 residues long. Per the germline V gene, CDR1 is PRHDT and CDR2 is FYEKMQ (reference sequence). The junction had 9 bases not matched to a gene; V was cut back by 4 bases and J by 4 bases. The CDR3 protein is CASSSSGGPGETQYF. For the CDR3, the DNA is TGTGCCAGCAGCTCATCGGGGGGACCGGGAGAGACCCAGTACTTC.

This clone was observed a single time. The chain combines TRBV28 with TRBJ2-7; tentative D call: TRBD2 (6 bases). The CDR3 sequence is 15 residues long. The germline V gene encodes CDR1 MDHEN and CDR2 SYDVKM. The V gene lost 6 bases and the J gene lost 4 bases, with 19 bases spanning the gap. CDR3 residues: CASSRGSSGPYEQYF. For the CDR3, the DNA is TGTGCCAGCAGCCGTGGGAGTAGCGGACCGTACGAGCAGTACTTC.

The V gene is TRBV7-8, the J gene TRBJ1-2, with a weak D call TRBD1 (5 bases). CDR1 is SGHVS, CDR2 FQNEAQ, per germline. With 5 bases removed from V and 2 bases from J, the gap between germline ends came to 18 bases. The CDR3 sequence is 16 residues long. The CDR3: CASSRGPGGDNYGYTF. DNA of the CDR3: TGTGCCAGCAGCCGAGGTCCGGGGGGAGACAACTATGGCTACACCTTC.

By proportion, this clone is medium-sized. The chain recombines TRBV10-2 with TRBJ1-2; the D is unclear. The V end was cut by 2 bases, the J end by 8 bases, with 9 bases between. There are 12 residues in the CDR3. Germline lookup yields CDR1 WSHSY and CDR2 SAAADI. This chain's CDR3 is CASSEPPGGYTF. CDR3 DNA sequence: TGCGCCAGCAGTGAGCCCCCGGGGGGCTACACCTTC.

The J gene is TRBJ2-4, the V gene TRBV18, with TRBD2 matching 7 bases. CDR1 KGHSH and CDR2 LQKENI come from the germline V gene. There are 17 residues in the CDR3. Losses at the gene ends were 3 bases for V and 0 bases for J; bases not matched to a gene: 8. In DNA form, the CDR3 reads TGTGCCAGCTCACCCCCGGGACTAAACATAGCCAAAAACATTCAGTACTTC. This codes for CASSPPGLNIAKNIQYF. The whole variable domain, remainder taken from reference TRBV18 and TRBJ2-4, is NAGVMQNPRHLVRRRGQEARLRCSPMKGHSHVYWYRQLPEEGLKFMVYLQKENIIDESGMPKERFSAEFPKEGPSILRIQQVVRGDSAAYFCASSPPGLNIAKNIQYFGAGTRLSVL.

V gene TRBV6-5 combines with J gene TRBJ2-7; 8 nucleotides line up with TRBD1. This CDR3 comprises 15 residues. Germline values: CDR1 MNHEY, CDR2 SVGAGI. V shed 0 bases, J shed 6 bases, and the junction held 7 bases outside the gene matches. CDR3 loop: CASSYSSRGRGEQYF. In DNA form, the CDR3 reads TGTGCCAGCAGTTACTCGTCCAGGGGGCGCGGCGAGCAGTACTTC.

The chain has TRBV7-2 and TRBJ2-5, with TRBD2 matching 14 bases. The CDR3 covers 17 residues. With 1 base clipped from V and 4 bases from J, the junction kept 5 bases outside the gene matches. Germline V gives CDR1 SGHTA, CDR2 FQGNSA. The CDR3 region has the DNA TGTGCCAGCAGCTTAGTAGGGACTAGCGGGGGTCTAGAGACCCAGTACTTC. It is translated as CASSLVGTSGGLETQYF. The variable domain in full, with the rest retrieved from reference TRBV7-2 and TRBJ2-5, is GAGVSQSPSNKVTEKGKDVELRCDPISGHTALYWYRQSLGQGLEFLIYFQGNSAPDKSGLPSDRFSAERTGGSVSTLTIQRTQQEDSAVYLCASSLVGTSGGLETQYFGPGTRLLVL.

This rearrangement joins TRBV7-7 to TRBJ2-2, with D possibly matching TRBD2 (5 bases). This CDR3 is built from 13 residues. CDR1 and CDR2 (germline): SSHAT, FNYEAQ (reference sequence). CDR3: CAIWGEGTGELFF. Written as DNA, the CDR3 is TGTGCTATTTGGGGTGAGGGCACCGGGGAGCTGTTTTTT.

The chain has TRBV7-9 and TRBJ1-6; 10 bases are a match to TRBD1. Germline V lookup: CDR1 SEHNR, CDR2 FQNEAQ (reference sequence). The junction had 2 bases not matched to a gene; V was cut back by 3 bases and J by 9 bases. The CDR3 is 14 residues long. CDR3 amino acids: CASSLGTGVSPLHF. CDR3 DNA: TGTGCCAGCAGCTTGGGGACAGGGGTTTCACCCCTCCACTTT. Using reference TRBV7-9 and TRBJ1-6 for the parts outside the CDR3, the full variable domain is DTGVSQNPRHKITKRGQNVTFRCDPISEHNRLYWYRQTLGQGPEFLTYFQNEAQLEKSRLLSDRFSAERPKGSFSTLEIQRTEQGDSAMYLCASSLGTGVSPLHFGNGTRLTVT.

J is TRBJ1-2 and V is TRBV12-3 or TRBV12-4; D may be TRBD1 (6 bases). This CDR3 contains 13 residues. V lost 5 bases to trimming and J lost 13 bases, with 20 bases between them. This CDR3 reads CASSLKRIGTITF. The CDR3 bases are TGTGCCAGCAGTCTAAAGAGGATCGGGACAATCACCTTC.

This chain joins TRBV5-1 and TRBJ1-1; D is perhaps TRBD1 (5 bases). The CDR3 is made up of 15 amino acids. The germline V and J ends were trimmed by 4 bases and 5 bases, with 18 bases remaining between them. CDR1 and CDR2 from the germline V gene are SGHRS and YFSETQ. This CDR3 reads CASSPRDSGGTEAFF. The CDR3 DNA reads TGCGCCAGCAGCCCCCGGGACTCAGGAGGGACTGAAGCTTTCTTT. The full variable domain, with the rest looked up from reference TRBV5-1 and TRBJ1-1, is KAGVTQTPRYLIKTRGQQVTLSCSPISGHRSVSWYQQTPGQGLQFLFEYFSETQRNKGNFPGRFSGRQFSNSRSEMNVSTLELGDSALYLCASSPRDSGGTEAFFGQGTRLTVV.

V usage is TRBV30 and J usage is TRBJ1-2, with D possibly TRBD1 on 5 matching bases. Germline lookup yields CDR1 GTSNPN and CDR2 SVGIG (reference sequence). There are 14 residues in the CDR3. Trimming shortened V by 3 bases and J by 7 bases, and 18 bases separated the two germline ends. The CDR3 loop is CAWSKFQGVGGYTF. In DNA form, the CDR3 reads TGTGCCTGGAGCAAATTCCAGGGTGTGGGTGGCTACACCTTC.

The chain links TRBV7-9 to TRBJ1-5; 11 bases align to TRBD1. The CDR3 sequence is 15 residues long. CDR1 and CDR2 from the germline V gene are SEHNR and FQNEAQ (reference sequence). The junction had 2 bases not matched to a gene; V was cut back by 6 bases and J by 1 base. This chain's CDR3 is CASSRTGGSNQPQHF. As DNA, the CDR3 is TGTGCCAGCAGTCGGACAGGGGGCAGCAATCAGCCCCAGCATTTT. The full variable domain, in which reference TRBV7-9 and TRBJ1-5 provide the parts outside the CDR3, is DTGVSQNPRHKITKRGQNVTFRCDPISEHNRLYWYRQTLGQGPEFLTYFQNEAQLEKSRLLSDRFSAERPKGSFSTLEIQRTEQGDSAMYLCASSRTGGSNQPQHFGDGTRLSIL.

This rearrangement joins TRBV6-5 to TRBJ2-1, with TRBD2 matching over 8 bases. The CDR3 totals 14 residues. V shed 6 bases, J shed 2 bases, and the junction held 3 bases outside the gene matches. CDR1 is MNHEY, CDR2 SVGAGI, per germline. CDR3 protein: CASRGTRTYNEQFF. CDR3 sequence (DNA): TGTGCCAGCAGGGGGACTAGAACCTACAATGAGCAGTTCTTC.

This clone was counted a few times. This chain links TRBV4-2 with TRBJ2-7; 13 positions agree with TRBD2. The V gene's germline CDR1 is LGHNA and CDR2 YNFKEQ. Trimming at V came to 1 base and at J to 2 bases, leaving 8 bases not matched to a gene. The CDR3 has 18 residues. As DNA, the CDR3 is TGTGCCAGCAGCCAAGCCCGGACTAGCGGGGGACCCGCCTACGAGCAGTACTTC. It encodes CASSQARTSGGPAYEQYF.

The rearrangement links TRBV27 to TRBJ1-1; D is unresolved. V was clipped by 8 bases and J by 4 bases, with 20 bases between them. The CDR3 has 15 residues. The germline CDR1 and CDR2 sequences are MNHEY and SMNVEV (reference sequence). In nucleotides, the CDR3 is TGTGCCAGCCGACTCACGGTAGTCGGCGGCACTGAAGCTTTCTTT. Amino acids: CASRLTVVGGTEAFF.

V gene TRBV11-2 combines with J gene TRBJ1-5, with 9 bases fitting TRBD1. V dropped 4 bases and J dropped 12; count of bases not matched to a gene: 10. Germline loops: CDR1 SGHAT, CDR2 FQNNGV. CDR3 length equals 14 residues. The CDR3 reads CASSSSDRGKVQHF. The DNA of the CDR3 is TGTGCCAGCAGCTCCTCGGACAGGGGCAAGGTCCAGCATTTT.

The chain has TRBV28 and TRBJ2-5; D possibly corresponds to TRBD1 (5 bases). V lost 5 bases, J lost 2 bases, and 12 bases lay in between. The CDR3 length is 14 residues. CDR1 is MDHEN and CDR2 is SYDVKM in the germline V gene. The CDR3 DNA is TGTGCCAGCAGTCCCCGACAGTTTCAAGAGACCCAGTACTTC. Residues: CASSPRQFQETQYF.